This T cell receptor beta chain was retrieved from a study of T cells in Graves' hyperthyroidism and ophthalmopathy. CDR1 is SGHVS and CDR2 is FQNEAQ in the germline V gene. The length of the CDR3 is 16 residues. V shed 1 base, J shed 5 bases, and the junction held 10 bases outside the gene matches. Diagnoses were established using clinical symptoms, serum thyroxine and TRAb, thyroid ultrasound and orbital computed tomography. Amplification targeted TCR beta CDR3 regions from RNA transcripts. The TCR CDR3 first-round RT-PCR relied on the HTBI primer set. Each CDR3 protein gets one entry after TCRdb re-called the multiplex PCR reads with MiXCR. The sample records some 570,000 distinct CDR3 sequences, 14% being singletons. General study results and limits: Among clonotypes expanded in thyroid above 0.001, most were also found in blood.

This clonotype was counted many times. The antigen is unknown. Sequenced material: blood. The chain recombines TRBV7-8 with TRBJ2-5, with 7 bases that match TRBD1. The clonotype originates from a woman younger than 35 with Graves' ophthalmopathy. CDR3 bases: TGTGCCAGCAGCTTAGTTGCGGACAGGTTTGGGGAGACCCAGTACTTC. Amino acid sequence: CASSLVADRFGETQYF. Filled out from reference TRBV7-8 and TRBJ2-5, the complete variable domain reads GAGVSQSPRYKVAKRGQDVALRCDPISGHVSLFWYQQALGQGPEFLTYFQNEAQLDKSGLPSDRFFAERPEGSVSTLKIQRTQQEDSAVYLCASSLVADRFGETQYFGPGTRLLVL.